This is a list of T cell receptor beta chains from one sample in a study of blood T cell repertoires in COVID-19. Generated by immunoSEQ multiplex PCR, the TCRdb table keeps only in-frame clones and is missing some. Here the sample spans 150,000 to 170,000 clones, about 81% being singletons. The sample comprised PBMCs or T cells enriched from blood (not recorded which). These receptors were collected from a man aged 50 to 59 who had recovered from COVID-19. The CDR3 runs from the conserved cysteine through the conserved F or W. The D gene is left open where the match is weak.

V gene,J gene,D gene,CDR3 protein
TRBV30,TRBJ2-2,TRBD1,CASGTGANTGELFF
TRBV10-3,TRBJ2-7,TRBD2,CAISESTGLTYEQYF
TRBV10-3,TRBJ2-5,TRBD2,CAISGSSGGRETQYF
TRBV7-2,TRBJ2-5,TRBD2,CASSLGLAGGPEGTQYF
TRBV5-6,TRBJ2-3,-,CASSQTVLSGSDTQYF
TRBV30,TRBJ2-3,-,CAWSGAASGTQYF
TRBV29-1,TRBJ1-1,TRBD1,CSVERTGGRNTEAFF
TRBV21-1,TRBJ2-7,-,CASSKYGERGRYEQYF
TRBV3-1/TRBV3-2,TRBJ1-2,-,CASSPGGANYGYTF
TRBV7-8,TRBJ2-7,-,CASIPNSDPGSEQYF
TRBV7-2,TRBJ2-1,TRBD2,CASSAGLAGGPSYNEQFF
TRBV9,TRBJ2-7,TRBD1,CASSVGQGNENYEQYF
TRBV5-1,TRBJ2-3,TRBD2,CASSFERGTDTQYF
TRBV6-5,TRBJ2-7,TRBD2,CASSYSIVAGGREQYF
TRBV7-2,TRBJ2-2,TRBD2,CASTFAGLAGGNTGELFF
TRBV2,TRBJ2-5,-,CASSESWRGYQETQYF
TRBV2,TRBJ1-2,-,CASSPQGSYGYTF
TRBV5-1,TRBJ2-7,-,CASSEEGVRYEQYF
TRBV19,TRBJ1-5,-,CASSSGGGNRQPQHF
TRBV4-1,TRBJ1-2,-,CASSQGSGDGYTF
TRBV5-1,TRBJ2-7,-,CASSLQGGPYEQYF
TRBV7-6,TRBJ1-5,TRBD1,CASSYGTGAGQPQHF
TRBV11-2,TRBJ2-7,-,CASRVSGTYEQYF
TRBV19,TRBJ2-7,TRBD1,CASSTPGQGGEQYF
TRBV6-2/TRBV6-3,TRBJ2-2,TRBD2,CASSWGLANTGELFF